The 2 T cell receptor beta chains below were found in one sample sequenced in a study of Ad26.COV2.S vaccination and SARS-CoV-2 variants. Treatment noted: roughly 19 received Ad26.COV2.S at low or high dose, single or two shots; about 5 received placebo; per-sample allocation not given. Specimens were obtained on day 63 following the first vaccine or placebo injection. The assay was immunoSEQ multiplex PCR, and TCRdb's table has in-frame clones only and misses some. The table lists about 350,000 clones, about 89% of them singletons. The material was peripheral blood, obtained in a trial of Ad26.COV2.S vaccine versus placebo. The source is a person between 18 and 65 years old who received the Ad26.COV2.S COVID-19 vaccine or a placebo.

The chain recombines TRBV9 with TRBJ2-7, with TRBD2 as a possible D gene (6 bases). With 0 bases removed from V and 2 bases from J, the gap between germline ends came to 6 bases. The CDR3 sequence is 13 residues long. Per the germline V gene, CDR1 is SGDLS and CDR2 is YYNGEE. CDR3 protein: CASSVGTTYEQYF. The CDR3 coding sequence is TGTGCCAGCAGCGTAGGGACTACCTACGAGCAGTACTTC.

The CDR3, as DNA: TGTGCCAGCAGCCCCGGGACAGGGCCCTACAATGAGCAGTTCTTC. It specifies CASSPGTGPYNEQFF. V usage is TRBV7-2 and J usage is TRBJ2-1; 9 bases agree with TRBD1. Germline CDR1 reads SGHTA; CDR2 reads FQGNSA. The CDR3 runs 15 residues. The junction had 4 bases not matched to a gene; V was cut back by 5 bases and J by 2 bases.